A selection of T cell receptor beta chains follows, all from one sample in a study of T cell repertoires in urothelial bladder cancer. The method was immunoSEQ multiplex PCR; TCRdb's version includes in-frame clones alone and lacks a portion of them. Of about 13,000 clones listed, 66% are singletons. Sequencing used tumor-infiltrating cells from bladder cancer. The receptors stem from a human donor with urothelial carcinoma. CDR3s leave out the opening cysteine and the closing phenylalanine or tryptophan. Not every row has a clone size; where given, it reads once, few, many or a size class.

v_call: TRBV4-2; clone_size: .; cdr3_aa: ASSQSSPAGNTIY
v_call: TRBV7-9; clone_size: few; cdr3_aa: ASSPPGQRNYGYT
v_call: TRBV30; clone_size: few; cdr3_aa: AWSLRRSPLH
v_call: TRBV19; clone_size: .; cdr3_aa: ASSKGLTSNQPQH
v_call: TRBV19; clone_size: .; cdr3_aa: ASSIDLTSTDTQY
v_call: TRBV6-5; clone_size: .; cdr3_aa: ASSPTGLDNQPQH
v_call: TRBV12-5; clone_size: .; cdr3_aa: ASGTGETQY
v_call: TRBV11-2; clone_size: .; cdr3_aa: ASSGRTGGEAF
v_call: TRBV5-1; clone_size: .; cdr3_aa: ASSYTAGFSYNEQF
v_call: TRBV7-9; clone_size: .; cdr3_aa: ASSPNREQF
v_call: TRBV11-2; clone_size: .; cdr3_aa: ASSLGTGLLGIQY
v_call: TRBV10-3; clone_size: few; cdr3_aa: ATRKEGVETQY
v_call: TRBV18; clone_size: .; cdr3_aa: ASSPQGGNQPQH
v_call: TRBV15; clone_size: .; cdr3_aa: ATSRDRGTYEQY
v_call: TRBV30; clone_size: .; cdr3_aa: AWSGGRDRAIGELF
v_call: TRBV29-1; clone_size: .; cdr3_aa: SVPGGDLTEAF
v_call: TRBV19; clone_size: .; cdr3_aa: ASSIGRGGSYEQY
v_call: TRBV9; clone_size: .; cdr3_aa: ASSVVAASSDTQY
v_call: TRBV13; clone_size: few; cdr3_aa: ASSLGEGIGEAF
v_call: TRBV5-6; clone_size: .; cdr3_aa: ASSLSSEQY
v_call: TRBV7-2; clone_size: .; cdr3_aa: ASSLSPPPGGYT
v_call: TRBV18; clone_size: few; cdr3_aa: ASSPGTFETQY
v_call: TRBV10-3; clone_size: .; cdr3_aa: AISESGGKAYNEQF
v_call: TRBV7-2; clone_size: .; cdr3_aa: ASSSTGPYGYT
v_call: TRBV13; clone_size: .; cdr3_aa: ASSSPSSGELF
v_call: TRBV7-6; clone_size: .; cdr3_aa: ASSLNRGSQPQH
v_call: TRBV19; clone_size: .; cdr3_aa: ASSTSDSRNTIY
v_call: TRBV27; clone_size: .; cdr3_aa: ASSLWDRASGYT
v_call: TRBV11-2; clone_size: few; cdr3_aa: ASSWQGLDTDTQY
v_call: TRBV30; clone_size: .; cdr3_aa: AWKTGSFDGYT
v_call: TRBV25-1; clone_size: few; cdr3_aa: ASSDNANTGELF
v_call: TRBV27; clone_size: few; cdr3_aa: ASSPPTGGGYT
v_call: TRBV6-5; clone_size: once; cdr3_aa: ASTLGGLGTGELF
v_call: TRBV28; clone_size: once; cdr3_aa: ASLSAQWTQY
v_call: TRBV7-8; clone_size: .; cdr3_aa: ASSRDRDYSNQPQH
v_call: TRBV6-5; clone_size: .; cdr3_aa: ASSYQLAGGYNEQF
v_call: TRBV27; clone_size: .; cdr3_aa: ASKGARVEGYT
v_call: TRBV7-2; clone_size: .; cdr3_aa: ASSFTNLDEKLF
v_call: TRBV27; clone_size: .; cdr3_aa: ASRPQGARREETQY
v_call: TRBV19; clone_size: .; cdr3_aa: ASRTGAHSYEQY
v_call: TRBV7-9; clone_size: .; cdr3_aa: ASSLWTGGNEQF
v_call: TRBV4-1; clone_size: .; cdr3_aa: ASSQTPQGAMETQY
v_call: TRBV6-6; clone_size: once; cdr3_aa: ASSVSTGSGELF
v_call: TRBV5-4; clone_size: .; cdr3_aa: ASSLAASGGVETQY
v_call: TRBV7-9; clone_size: .; cdr3_aa: ASSLVDNTEAF
v_call: TRBV9; clone_size: .; cdr3_aa: ASSVGGQGIFTEAF
v_call: TRBV11-1; clone_size: few; cdr3_aa: ASRRLGTGSTEAF
v_call: TRBV6-1; clone_size: .; cdr3_aa: ASSAQGAGETQY
v_call: TRBV19; clone_size: .; cdr3_aa: ASSILGHRDSPLH
v_call: TRBV9; clone_size: once; cdr3_aa: ASSAPPDGTQY
v_call: TRBV30; clone_size: few; cdr3_aa: AWSVKGAGNYGYT
v_call: TRBV9; clone_size: .; cdr3_aa: ASSPGGASTEAF